These T cell receptor beta chains were read from a single sample in a study of sequential checkpoint blockade in melanoma. Using immunoSEQ multiplex PCR, the repertoire was profiled, and TCRdb retains in-frame clones only, with some absent. The sample includes around 10,000 clones, 27% seen only once; the top ten take 20% to 25%. The sample in question was tumor tissue (inferred from file names), obtained from a patient given nivolumab and ipilimumab in sequence. Receptors originate from a human donor with melanoma. The CDR3 runs from the conserved cysteine through the conserved F or W. Each record gives: clone size, D gene, V gene, J gene, CDR3 length, CDR3 DNA, CDR3 protein. The D gene is left open where the match is weak. A clone size is listed for some rows: how often the clone was seen (once, few, many), or a class if it is expanded.

>NA|TRBD1|TRBV29-1|TRBJ1-2|12
TGCAGCGTCCGGACAGGGTCGGTTGGCTACACCTTC
CSVRTGSVGYTF
>many|NA|TRBV11-3|TRBJ2-1|18
TGTGCCAGCAGCTTAGGGATATCGGGGGCGTCCTCCTACAATGAGCAGTTCTTC
CASSLGISGASSYNEQFF
>medium-sized|NA|TRBV6-8|TRBJ2-6|14
TGTGCCACCGGACCGAGCTCTGGGGCCAACGTCCTGACTTTC
CATGPSSGANVLTF
>NA|NA|TRBV9|TRBJ2-1|12
TGTGCCAGCAGTGACGGGCCCGATGAGCAGTTCTTC
CASSDGPDEQFF
>NA|NA|TRBV28|TRBJ2-7|15
TGTGCCAGCAGTTTAGGGTCTGAGGTAGGGTTCGAGCAGTACTTC
CASSLGSEVGFEQYF
>few|NA|TRBV11-3|TRBJ2-3|15
TGTGCCAGCAGCCCACTCCGGGCTTACACAGATACGCAGTATTTT
CASSPLRAYTDTQYF
>NA|NA|TRBV6-8|TRBJ1-1|13
TGTGCCTCCCGGCGGGACCCGAACACTGAAGCTTTCTTT
CASRRDPNTEAFF
>NA|NA|TRBV6-8|TRBJ1-4|13
TGTGCCAGCATCGGGCAGACTTTTGAAAAACTGTTTTTT
CASIGQTFEKLFF
>medium-sized|TRBD1|TRBV28|TRBJ1-1|17
TGTGCCAGCAACTCGCCGGGGGACAGCTTTATGAACACTGAAGCTTTCTTT
CASNSPGDSFMNTEAFF
>few|NA|TRBV6-8|TRBJ1-6|15
TGTGCCAGCAGCCCACCAGGGACGGGTAATTCACCCCTCCACTTT
CASSPPGTGNSPLHF
>few|NA|TRBV6-8|TRBJ2-2|13
TGTGCCAGCAGTTTTACAGGGACCGGGGAGCTGTTTTTT
CASSFTGTGELFF
>NA|NA|TRBV5-1|TRBJ2-3|14
TGCGCCAGCAGCTCGGGGACTAGCACAGATACGCAGTATTTT
CASSSGTSTDTQYF
>many|TRBD1|TRBV7-8|TRBJ1-1|13
TGTGCCAGCAGCTTTACAGGGGTCGCTGAAGCTTTCTTT
CASSFTGVAEAFF
>few|NA|TRBV18|TRBJ2-2|13
TGTGCCAGCTCACAGGAACCCACCGGGGAGCTGTTTTTT
CASSQEPTGELFF
>NA|TRBD1|TRBV19|TRBJ2-5|15
TGTGCCAGTAGTAGACAGGGAAGGGGCCAAGAGACCCAGTACTTC
CASSRQGRGQETQYF
>NA|NA|TRBV18|TRBJ1-1|15
TGTGCCAGCTCACCGGTGTCCGGGGGGTCGACTGAAGCTTTCTTT
CASSPVSGGSTEAFF
>many|TRBD2|TRBV11-3|TRBJ2-3|15
TGTGCCAGCAGCTATCTAGCGGGGGTTACAGATACGCAGTATTTT
CASSYLAGVTDTQYF
>NA|NA|TRBV5-1|TRBJ1-2|15
TGCGCCAGCAGCCTGGGCTCGGAGGGGTACTATGGCTACACCTTC
CASSLGSEGYYGYTF
>NA|TRBD1|TRBV18|TRBJ1-1|20
TGTGCCAGCTCACCGTTACCCCCGGGACAGGGGTGGGGTTGGAGCACTGAAGCTTTCTTT
CASSPLPPGQGWGWSTEAFF
>NA|NA|TRBV10-2|TRBJ1-3|16
TGCGCCAGCAGTGATAGGGGACCCAGCTCTGGAAACACCATATATTTT
CASSDRGPSSGNTIYF
>many|NA|TRBV27|TRBJ1-3|16
TGTGCCAGCAGTCCCCTGAGGGGGGGAAAAGGAAACACCATATATTTT
CASSPLRGGKGNTIYF
>NA|NA|TRBV19|TRBJ1-2|14
TGTGCCAGTAGAGAGAATGGGGGGGACTATGGCTACACCTTC
CASRENGGDYGYTF
>large|NA|TRBV9|TRBJ1-6|15
TGTGCCAGCAGTGAAGGGCGGGGGATGAGTTCACCCCTCCACTTT
CASSEGRGMSSPLHF
>NA|TRBD1|TRBV6-8|TRBJ1-4|17
TGTGCCAGCAGTTACTCGTCATTCGGACAGGGCATAGAAAAACTGTTTTTT
CASSYSSFGQGIEKLFF
>medium-sized|NA|TRBV6-8|TRBJ1-4|14
TGTGCCAGCAGTTCCCCGGAAAGGAATGAAAAACTGTTTTTT
CASSSPERNEKLFF
>few|NA|TRBV28|TRBJ1-2|12
TGTGCCAGCAGTGATACGAATAGCGGCTACACCTTC
CASSDTNSGYTF
>few|NA|TRBV9|TRBJ1-2|14
TGTGCCAGCAGCGTAGAAGCGGGTATCAGTGGCTACACCTTC
CASSVEAGISGYTF
>NA|NA|TRBV6-7|TRBJ2-1|11
TGTGCCAGCAGTTATGGCGGTGAGCAGTTCTTC
CASSYGGEQFF
>NA|TRBD1|TRBV19|TRBJ1-6|15
TGTGCCAGTAGTATAATTGACAGGGAAAGTTCACCCCTCCACTTT
CASSIIDRESSPLHF
>NA|TRBD1|TRBV19|TRBJ2-6|15
TGTGCCAGCCGACAGGGGTCCTCTGGGGCCAACGTCCTGACTTTC
CASRQGSSGANVLTF
>medium-sized|NA|TRBV11-3|TRBJ2-6|17
TGTGCCAGCAGCCTAAAGCCACCCCGTTCTGGGGCCAACGTCCTGACTTTC
CASSLKPPRSGANVLTF
>few|TRBD1|TRBV6-8|TRBJ1-5|14
TGTGCCAGCAGGGAAGGGACAGAGGACCAGCCCCAGCATTTT
CASREGTEDQPQHF
>NA|NA|TRBV6-8|TRBJ1-3|17
TGTGCCAGCAGTTACCCGAACCGTCCGAACTCTGGAAACACCATATATTTT
CASSYPNRPNSGNTIYF
>few|TRBD1|TRBV11-3|TRBJ2-5|15
TGTGCCAGCAGCTTGTGGACAGGGGTCGGGGAGACCCAGTACTTC
CASSLWTGVGETQYF
>NA|NA|TRBV23-1|TRBJ1-2|13
TGCGCCAGCAGCTCGGGGTTTGGCTATGGCTACACCTTC
CASSSGFGYGYTF
>medium-sized|NA|TRBV6-8|TRBJ2-3|14
TGTGCCAGCAGTTACCAATCGATTACAGATGTGCAGTATTTT
CASSYQSITDVQYF
>many|NA|TRBV11-3|TRBJ1-1|14
TGTGCCAGCAGCTTGGTCGGCCAGGGAAATGAAGCTTTCTTT
CASSLVGQGNEAFF
>many|NA|TRBV6-8|TRBJ1-1|14
TGTGCCAGCACAAAAGAGGGGGAGAACACTGAAGCTTTCTTT
CASTKEGENTEAFF
>many|NA|TRBV11-3|TRBJ2-6|14
TGTGCCAGCAGCCAGCCAACCGGGGCCAACGTCCTGACTTTC
CASSQPTGANVLTF
>many|NA|TRBV11-3|TRBJ1-1|14
TGTGCCAGCAGCCCAGGGTCGGGGAACACTGAAGCTTTCTTT
CASSPGSGNTEAFF
>many|NA|TRBV7-6|TRBJ1-3|14
TGTGCCAGCAGCTTTGGAGCCTCTGGAAACACCATATATTTT
CASSFGASGNTIYF
>NA|TRBD1|TRBV18|TRBJ1-5|15
TGTGCCAGCTCCCCGGGACAGAGTTGGACTCAGCCCCAGCATTTT
CASSPGQSWTQPQHF
>few|TRBD2|TRBV11-3|TRBJ2-3|15
TGTGCCAGCACCCCCGGACTAGCGGAGTCAAATACGCAGTATTTT
CASTPGLAESNTQYF
>few|NA|TRBV11-3|TRBJ2-7|15
TGTGCCAGCAGCGTACCGACCAAAAAAACCTACGAGCAGTACTTC
CASSVPTKKTYEQYF
>NA|TRBD2|TRBV29-1|TRBJ2-1|15
TGCAGCGTGGGTAGGGGAGGGCGAAGCGGGTTCGGGCAGTTCTTC
CSVGRGGRSGFGQFF
>NA|TRBD1|TRBV28|TRBJ2-5|14
TGTGCCAGCAGATCGGACAGGGGGCAAGAGACCCAGTACTTC
CASRSDRGQETQYF
>few|NA|TRBV6-8|TRBJ1-6|17
TGTGCCAGCAGTTACTCTAAGGGGGGGCGCTGGGATTCACCCCTCCACTTT
CASSYSKGGRWDSPLHF
>many|TRBD2|TRBV9|TRBJ2-1|15
TGTGCCAGCAGTTATGTGCCGGGACTAGCGGGGGAGCAGTTCTTC
CASSYVPGLAGEQFF
>NA|TRBD2|TRBV14|TRBJ2-7|17
TGTGCCAGCTCGAGAGGAGGACTAGCGGGCACCTACTACGAGCAGTACTTC
CASSRGGLAGTYYEQYF
>NA|TRBD1|TRBV15|TRBJ2-3|15
TGTGCCACCAGTCGGGACAGTACTAGCACAGATACGCAGTATTTT
CATSRDSTSTDTQYF
>many|TRBD1|TRBV11-3|TRBJ1-1|14
TGTGCCAGCAGTCCCGGGACAGGACCCACTGAAGCTTTCTTT
CASSPGTGPTEAFF
>few|NA|TRBV28|TRBJ1-6|15
TGTGCCAGCAGCCCCGTTGAGCGTGGAGATTCACCCCTCCACTTT
CASSPVERGDSPLHF
>NA|NA|TRBV5-1|TRBJ2-2|17
TGCGCCAGCAGCTTGGGACAACGGGGGAGCAACACCGGGGAGCTGTTTTTT
CASSLGQRGSNTGELFF
>NA|NA|TRBV5-1|TRBJ2-1|15
TGCGCCAGCAGCTTGGGATCGGGGATCAACAATGAGCAGTTCTTC
CASSLGSGINNEQFF